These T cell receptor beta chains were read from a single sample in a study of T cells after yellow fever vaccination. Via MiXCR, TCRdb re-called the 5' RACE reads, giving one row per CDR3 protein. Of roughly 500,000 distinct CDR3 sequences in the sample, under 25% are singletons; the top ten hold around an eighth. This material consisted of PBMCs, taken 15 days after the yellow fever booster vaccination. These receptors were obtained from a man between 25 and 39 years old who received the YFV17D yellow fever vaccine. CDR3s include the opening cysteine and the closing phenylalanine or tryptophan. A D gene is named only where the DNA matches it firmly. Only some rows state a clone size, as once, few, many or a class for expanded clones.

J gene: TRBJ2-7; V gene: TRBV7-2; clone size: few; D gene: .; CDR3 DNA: TGTGCCAGCAGCCTAACAGGGTTGGGCGAGCAGTACTTC; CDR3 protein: CASSLTGLGEQYF
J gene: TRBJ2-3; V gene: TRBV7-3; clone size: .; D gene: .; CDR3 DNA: TGTGCCAGCAGCCCCCGCAACAGGGTTGCTACGCAGTATTTT; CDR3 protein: CASSPRNRVATQYF
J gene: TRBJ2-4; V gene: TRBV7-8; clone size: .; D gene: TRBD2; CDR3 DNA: TGTGCCAGCAGCCCACGAGCTAGCGGGGCGGCAGACATTCAGTACTTC; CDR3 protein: CASSPRASGAADIQYF
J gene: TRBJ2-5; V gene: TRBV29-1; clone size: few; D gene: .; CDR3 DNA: TGCAGCGTCCGGCCCCCAGAGACCCAGTACTTC; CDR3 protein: CSVRPPETQYF
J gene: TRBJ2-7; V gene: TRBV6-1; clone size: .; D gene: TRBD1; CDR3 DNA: TGTGCCAGCAGTATCGGACAGGTATACTACGAGCAGTACTTC; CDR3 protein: CASSIGQVYYEQYF
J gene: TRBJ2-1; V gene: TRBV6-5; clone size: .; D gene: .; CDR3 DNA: TGTGCCAGCAGTTCCCGCCGTGTCGGAGGATACAATGAGCAGTTCTTC; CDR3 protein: CASSSRRVGGYNEQFF
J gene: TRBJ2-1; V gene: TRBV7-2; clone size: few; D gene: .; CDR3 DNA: TGTGCCAGCAGCTTAGTGGGAGAGAGCTCCTACAATGAGCAGTTCTTC; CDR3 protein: CASSLVGESSYNEQFF
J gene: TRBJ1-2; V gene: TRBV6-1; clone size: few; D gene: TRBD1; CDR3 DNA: TGTGCCAGCAGTCGCGGGACAGGGGGAAACGGCTACACCTTC; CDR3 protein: CASSRGTGGNGYTF
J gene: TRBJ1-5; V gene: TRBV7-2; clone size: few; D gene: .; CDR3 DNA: TGTGCCAGCAGCTTAGCGCCTGCGGGACTAAAGCATTTT; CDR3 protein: CASSLAPAGLKHF
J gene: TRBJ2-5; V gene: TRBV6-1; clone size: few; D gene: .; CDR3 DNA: TGTGCCAGCAGTGTCACAGGGTTGGAGACCCAGTACTTC; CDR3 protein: CASSVTGLETQYF
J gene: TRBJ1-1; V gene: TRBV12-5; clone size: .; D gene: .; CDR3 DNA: TGTGCTAGTGGTTTGGTAAGGGATGACACTGAAGCTTTCTTT; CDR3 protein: CASGLVRDDTEAFF
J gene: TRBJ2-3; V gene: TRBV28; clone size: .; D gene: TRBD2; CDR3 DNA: TGTGCCAGCAGTTTGGCAGCGGGAGGCTCAGATACGCAGTATTTT; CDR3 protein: CASSLAAGGSDTQYF
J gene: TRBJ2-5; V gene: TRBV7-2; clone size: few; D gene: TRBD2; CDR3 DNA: TGTGCCAGCAGAATCACTAGCGGGAGCTTTGAGACCCAGTACTTC; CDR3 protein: CASRITSGSFETQYF
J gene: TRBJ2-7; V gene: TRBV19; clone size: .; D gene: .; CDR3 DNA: TGTGCCAGTAGTATGGGGGCCTCCGAGCAGTACTTC; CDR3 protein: CASSMGASEQYF
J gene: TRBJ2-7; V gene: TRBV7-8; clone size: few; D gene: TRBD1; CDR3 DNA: TGTGCCAGCAGCCACTGGGACAGCTACGAGCAGTACTTC; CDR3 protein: CASSHWDSYEQYF
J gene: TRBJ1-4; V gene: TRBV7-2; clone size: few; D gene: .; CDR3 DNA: TGTGCCAGCAGCTTAAGGGGGAGGAAACTGTTTTTT; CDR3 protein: CASSLRGRKLFF
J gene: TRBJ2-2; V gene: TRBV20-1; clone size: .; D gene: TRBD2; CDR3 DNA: TGCAGTGCTAGAGATCAGAGGATAGCGGGGTTCACCGGGGAGCTGTTTTTT; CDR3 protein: CSARDQRIAGFTGELFF
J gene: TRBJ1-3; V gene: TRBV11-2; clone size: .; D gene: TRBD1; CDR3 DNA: TGTGCCAGCAGCGGGGACAGTGGAAACACCATATATTTT; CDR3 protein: CASSGDSGNTIYF
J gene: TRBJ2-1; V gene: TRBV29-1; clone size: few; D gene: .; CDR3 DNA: TGCAGCCCACCCGGTAATGAGCAGTTCTTC; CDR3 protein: CSPPGNEQFF
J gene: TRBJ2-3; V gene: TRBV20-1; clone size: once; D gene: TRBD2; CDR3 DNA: TGCAGTGCTAGAGGGCTAGCGGGAGGTTTAACAGATACGCAGTATTTT; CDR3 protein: CSARGLAGGLTDTQYF
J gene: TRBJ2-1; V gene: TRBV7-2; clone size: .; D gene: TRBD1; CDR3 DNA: TGTGCCAGCAGCTCCGGGACAGGGGTACGCAATGAGCAGTTCTTC; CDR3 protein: CASSSGTGVRNEQFF
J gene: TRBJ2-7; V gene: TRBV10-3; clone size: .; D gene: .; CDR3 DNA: TGTGCCATCAGTGAGTCGACTCGAGGGCCGGCCTACGAGCAGTACTTC; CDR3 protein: CAISESTRGPAYEQYF
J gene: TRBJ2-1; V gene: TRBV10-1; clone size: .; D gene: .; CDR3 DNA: TGCGCCAGCAGTGAAACCGGGACGGACGATGAGCAGTTCTTC; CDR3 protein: CASSETGTDDEQFF
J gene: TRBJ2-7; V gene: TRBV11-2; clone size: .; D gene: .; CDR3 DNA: TGTGCCAGCAGCTTAGGGCTGGATAGCCGTGCCTACGAGCAGTACTTC; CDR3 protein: CASSLGLDSRAYEQYF
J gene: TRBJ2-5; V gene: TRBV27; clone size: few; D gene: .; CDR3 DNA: TGTGCCAAGGACTGGGCGCCACAAGAGACCCAGTACTTC; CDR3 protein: CAKDWAPQETQYF
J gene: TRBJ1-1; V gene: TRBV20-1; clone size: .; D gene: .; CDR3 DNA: TGCAGTGCTAGATTCTCAAGTGGGGTCACCTTTGAAGCTTTCTTT; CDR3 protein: CSARFSSGVTFEAFF
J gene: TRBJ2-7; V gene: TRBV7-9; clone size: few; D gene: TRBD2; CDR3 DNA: TGTGCCAGCAACCCGGGGGGAGGCGGCTACGAGCAGTACTTC; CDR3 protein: CASNPGGGGYEQYF
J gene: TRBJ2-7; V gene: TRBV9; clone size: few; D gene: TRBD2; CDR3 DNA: TGTGCCAGCAGCGCTACTAGCGGGAAGAAGAACGAGCAGTACTTC; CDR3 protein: CASSATSGKKNEQYF
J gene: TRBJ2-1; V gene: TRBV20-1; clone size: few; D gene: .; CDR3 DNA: TGCAGTGCTAGAGCCTCGGACTATTTCTCCTACAATGAGCAGTTCTTC; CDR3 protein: CSARASDYFSYNEQFF
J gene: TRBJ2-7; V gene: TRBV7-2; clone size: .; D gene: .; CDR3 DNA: TGTGCCAGCAGCTTCTGGGGGCGGAGGAGCTCCTACGAGCAGTACTTC; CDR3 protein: CASSFWGRRSSYEQYF
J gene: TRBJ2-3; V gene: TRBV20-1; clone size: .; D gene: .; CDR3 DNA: TGCAGTGCTAGAGAGGGGGACTGGCGCGGCGATACGCAGTATTTT; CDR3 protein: CSAREGDWRGDTQYF
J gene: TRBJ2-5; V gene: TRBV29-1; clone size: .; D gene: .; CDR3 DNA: TGCAGTGTAGGCCAAGAGACCCAGTACTTC; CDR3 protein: CSVGQETQYF
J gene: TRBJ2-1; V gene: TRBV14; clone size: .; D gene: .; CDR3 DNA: TGTGCCAGCAGCCAATACATCTCTTACAATGAGCAGTTCTTC; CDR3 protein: CASSQYISYNEQFF
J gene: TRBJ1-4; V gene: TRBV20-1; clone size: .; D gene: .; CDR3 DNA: TGCAGTGCTACCGAGAGGGTGGGGGCTAATGAAAAACTGTTTTTT; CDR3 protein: CSATERVGANEKLFF
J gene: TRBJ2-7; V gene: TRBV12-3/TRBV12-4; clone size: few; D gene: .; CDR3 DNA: TGTGCCAGCAGTGATAGACGAGGCCTTGACTACGAGCAGTACTTC; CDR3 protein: CASSDRRGLDYEQYF
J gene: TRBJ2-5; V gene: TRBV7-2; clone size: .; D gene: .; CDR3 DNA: TGTGCCAGCAGCTTTGGTCGGGGCTCGGGGACCCAGTACTTC; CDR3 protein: CASSFGRGSGTQYF
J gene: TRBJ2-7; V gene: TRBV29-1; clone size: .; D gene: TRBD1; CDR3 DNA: TGCAGCGCCACAGGGGACAAAACCTACGAGCAGTACTTC; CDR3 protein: CSATGDKTYEQYF
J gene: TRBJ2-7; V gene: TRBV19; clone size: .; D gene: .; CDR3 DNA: TGTGCCAAATCGGGCTATCCCCAGAGCCACGAGCAGTACTTC; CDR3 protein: CAKSGYPQSHEQYF
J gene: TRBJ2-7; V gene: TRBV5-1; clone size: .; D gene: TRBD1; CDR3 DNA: TGCGCCAGCAGCGCAGGGGGCTGGTCCTACGAGCAGTACTTC; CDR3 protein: CASSAGGWSYEQYF
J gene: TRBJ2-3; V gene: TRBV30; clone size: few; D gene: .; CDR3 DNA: .; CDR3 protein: CAWGPGAGTHHF
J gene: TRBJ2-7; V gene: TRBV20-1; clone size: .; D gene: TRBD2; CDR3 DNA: TGCAGCAGTAGCGGGAGGGGGTCCTACGAGCAGTACTTC; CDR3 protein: CSSSGRGSYEQYF
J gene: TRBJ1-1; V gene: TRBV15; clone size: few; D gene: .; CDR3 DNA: TGTGCCACCGCTTCGGGTCGGTCGACTGAAGCTTTCTTT; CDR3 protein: CATASGRSTEAFF
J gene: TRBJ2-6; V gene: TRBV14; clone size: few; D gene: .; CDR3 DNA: TGTGCCAGCAGCCTATTTTCTGGGACGGGAATCGGTGGGGCCAACGTCCTGACTTTC; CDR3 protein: CASSLFSGTGIGGANVLTF
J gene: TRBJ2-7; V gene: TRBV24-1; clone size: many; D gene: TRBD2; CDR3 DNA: TGTGCCACCAGCACCTTTAGCGGGGCCCACCACGAGCAGTACTTC; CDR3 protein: CATSTFSGAHHEQYF
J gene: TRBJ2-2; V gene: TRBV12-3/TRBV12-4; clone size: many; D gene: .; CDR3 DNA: TGTGCCAGCAGTTTAACACTCACCGGGGAGCTGTTTTTT; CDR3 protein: CASSLTLTGELFF
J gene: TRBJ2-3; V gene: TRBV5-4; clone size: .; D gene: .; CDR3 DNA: TGTGCCAGCACCGCCCCTCGGGCGGATACGCAGTATTTT; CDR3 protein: CASTAPRADTQYF
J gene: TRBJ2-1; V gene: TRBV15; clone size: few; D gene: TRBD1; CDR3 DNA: TGTGCCACCAGCATCGGGACAGGGGATTACAATGAGCAGTTCTTC; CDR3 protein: CATSIGTGDYNEQFF
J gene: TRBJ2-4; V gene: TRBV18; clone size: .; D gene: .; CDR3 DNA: TGTGCCAGCTCACCACTCCACGACGTTAAAAACATTCAGTACTTC; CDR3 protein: CASSPLHDVKNIQYF
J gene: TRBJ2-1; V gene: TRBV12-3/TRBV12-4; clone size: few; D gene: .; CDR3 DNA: TGTGCCAGCAGTTTTAGGCTCGGTTATGAGCAGTTCTTC; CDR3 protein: CASSFRLGYEQFF
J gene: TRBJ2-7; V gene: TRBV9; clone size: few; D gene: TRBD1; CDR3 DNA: TGTGCCAGCAGCGCTCCGGGGACAGGGCGCGAGCAGTACTTC; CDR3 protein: CASSAPGTGREQYF
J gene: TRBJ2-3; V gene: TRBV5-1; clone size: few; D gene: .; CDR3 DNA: TGCGCCAGCAGCAAGGGACAGGGGACGTTTCTAGCGGGAGCTAGTACAGATACGCAGTATTTT; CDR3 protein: CASSKGQGTFLAGASTDTQYF
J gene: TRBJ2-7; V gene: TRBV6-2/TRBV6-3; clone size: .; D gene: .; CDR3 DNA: TGTGCCAGCAGTTTGGAGTGGAGCTCCTACGAGCAGTACTTC; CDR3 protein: CASSLEWSSYEQYF
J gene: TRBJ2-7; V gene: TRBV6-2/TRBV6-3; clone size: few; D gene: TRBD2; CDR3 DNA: TGTGCCAGCAGAAATAGCGGGAAGAGCTCCTACGAGCAGTACTTC; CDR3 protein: CASRNSGKSSYEQYF
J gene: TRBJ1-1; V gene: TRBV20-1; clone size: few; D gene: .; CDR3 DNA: TGCAGTGCGGGGGGGCCGTTTCAGACTGAAGCTTTCTTT; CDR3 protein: CSAGGPFQTEAFF
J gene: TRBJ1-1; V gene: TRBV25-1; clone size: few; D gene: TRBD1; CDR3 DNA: TGTGCCAGCACTACCGGGACAGGGAACACTGAAGCTTTCTTT; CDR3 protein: CASTTGTGNTEAFF
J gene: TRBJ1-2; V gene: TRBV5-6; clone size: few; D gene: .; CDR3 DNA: TGTGCCAGCACCTCGCCCCAAGGGCGCGGCTACACCTTC; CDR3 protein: CASTSPQGRGYTF
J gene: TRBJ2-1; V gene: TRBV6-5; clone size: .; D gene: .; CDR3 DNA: TGTGCCAGCAGTATCTCTAGATACAATGAGCAGTTCTTC; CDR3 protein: CASSISRYNEQFF
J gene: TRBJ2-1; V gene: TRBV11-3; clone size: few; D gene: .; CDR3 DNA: TGTGCCAGCAGCTTAAACGCGGGATTCCGCTATGAGCAGTTCTTC; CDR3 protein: CASSLNAGFRYEQFF
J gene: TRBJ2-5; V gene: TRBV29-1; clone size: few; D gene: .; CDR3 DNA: TGCAGCGTTGTAAGACAAACCTACCAAGAGACCCAGTACTTC; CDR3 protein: CSVVRQTYQETQYF
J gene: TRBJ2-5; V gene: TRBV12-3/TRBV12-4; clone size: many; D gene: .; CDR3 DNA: TGTGCCAGCAGTCAGACAGGATCGGAGACCCAGTACTTC; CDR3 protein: CASSQTGSETQYF